The sequence of this TCR beta chain was determined in a study of blood T cell repertoires in COVID-19. In its sample, this clone was seen a few times. This table comes from immunoSEQ multiplex PCR, and its TCRdb copy is limited to in-frame clones, with some not included. This repertoire shows some 240,000 clones, roughly 82% found once; its top ten account for about 9%. Trimming removed 1 base from V and 4 bases from J, with 7 bases in between. The length of the CDR3 is 14 residues. Germline CDR1 reads SGHTA; CDR2 reads FQGTGA. This chain links TRBV7-3 with TRBJ2-2; D not resolved. The origin of this receptor is a man aged 45-65 years with active or convalescent COVID-19. Sequences were obtained from peripheral blood. Here the CDR3 reads CASSLNPSTGELFF. DNA for the CDR3: TGTGCCAGCAGCTTAAACCCCAGCACCGGGGAGCTGTTTTTT.